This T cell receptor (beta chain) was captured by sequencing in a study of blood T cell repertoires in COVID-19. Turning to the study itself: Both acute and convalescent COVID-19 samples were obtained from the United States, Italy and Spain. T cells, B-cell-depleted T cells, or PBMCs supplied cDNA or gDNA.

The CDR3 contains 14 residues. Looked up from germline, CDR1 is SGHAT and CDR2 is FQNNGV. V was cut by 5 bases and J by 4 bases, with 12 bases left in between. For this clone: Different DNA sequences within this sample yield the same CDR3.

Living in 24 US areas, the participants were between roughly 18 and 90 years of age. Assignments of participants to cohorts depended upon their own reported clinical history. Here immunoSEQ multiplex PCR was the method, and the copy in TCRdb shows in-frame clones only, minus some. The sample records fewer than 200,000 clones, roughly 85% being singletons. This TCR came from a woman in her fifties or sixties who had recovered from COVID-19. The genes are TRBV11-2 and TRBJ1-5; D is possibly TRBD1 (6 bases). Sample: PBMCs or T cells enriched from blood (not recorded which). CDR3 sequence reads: CASSPQGRNQPQHF. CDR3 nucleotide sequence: TGTGCCAGCAGCCCACAGGGTAGGAATCAGCCCCAGCATTTT.